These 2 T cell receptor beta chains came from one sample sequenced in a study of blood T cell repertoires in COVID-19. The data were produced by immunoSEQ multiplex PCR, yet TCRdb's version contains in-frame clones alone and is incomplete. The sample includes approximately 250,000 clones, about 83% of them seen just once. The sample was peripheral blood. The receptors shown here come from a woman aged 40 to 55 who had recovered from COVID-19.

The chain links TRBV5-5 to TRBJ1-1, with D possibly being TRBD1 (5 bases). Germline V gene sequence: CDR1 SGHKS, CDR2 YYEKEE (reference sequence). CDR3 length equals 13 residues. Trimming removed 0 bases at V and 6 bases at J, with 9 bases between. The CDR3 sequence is CASSLAGGSEAFF. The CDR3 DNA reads TGTGCCAGCAGCTTGGCGGGGGGGTCTGAAGCTTTCTTT.

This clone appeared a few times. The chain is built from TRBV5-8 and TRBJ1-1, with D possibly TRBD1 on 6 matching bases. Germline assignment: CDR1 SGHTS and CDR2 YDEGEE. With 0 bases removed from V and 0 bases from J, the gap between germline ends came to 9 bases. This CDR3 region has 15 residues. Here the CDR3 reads CASSLGQAMNTEAFF. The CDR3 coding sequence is TGTGCCAGCAGCTTGGGACAGGCGATGAACACTGAAGCTTTCTTT.